This T cell receptor (beta chain) was recovered during a study of monozygotic twins with cystic fibrosis. With respect to this clone: Its matching antigen is unknown.

Study-wide results and caveats: No link emerged between shared CDR3 counts and age, concordance or severity.

CDR1 and CDR2 (germline): ENHRY, SYGVKD. Trimming left V 11 bases short and J 4 bases short, with 11 bases between. There are 12 residues in the CDR3. Measured with immunoSEQ multiplex PCR; TCRdb has only the in-frame clones, and not every one. The sample yields under 20,000 clones, approximately 97% seen once. The TCR sequence derives from a woman aged 30 to 39 with cystic fibrosis. What was sequenced was blood. This chain joins TRBV10-3 and TRBJ2-2, with a tentative D call TRBD2 (6 bases). The CDR3 coding sequence is TGTGCCTCCTTGGGGGGCACCGGGGAGCTGTTTTTT. Translating it yields CASLGGTGELFF.